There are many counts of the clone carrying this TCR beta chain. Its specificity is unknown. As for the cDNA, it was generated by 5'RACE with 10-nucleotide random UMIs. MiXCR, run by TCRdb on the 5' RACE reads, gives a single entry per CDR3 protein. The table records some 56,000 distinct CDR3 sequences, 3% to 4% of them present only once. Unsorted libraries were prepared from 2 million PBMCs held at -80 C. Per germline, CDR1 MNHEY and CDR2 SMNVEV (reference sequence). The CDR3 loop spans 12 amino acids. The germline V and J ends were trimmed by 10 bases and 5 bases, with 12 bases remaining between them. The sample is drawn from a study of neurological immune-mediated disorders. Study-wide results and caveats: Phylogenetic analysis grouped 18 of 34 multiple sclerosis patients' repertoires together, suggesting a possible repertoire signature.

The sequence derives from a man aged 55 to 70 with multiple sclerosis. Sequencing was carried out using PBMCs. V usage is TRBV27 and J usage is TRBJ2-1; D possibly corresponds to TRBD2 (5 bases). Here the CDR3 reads CATGDQDNEQFF. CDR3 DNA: TGTGCCACCGGGGATCAGGACAATGAGCAGTTCTTC.